This TCR beta chain was found in a study of blood T cell repertoires in COVID-19. Overall study context: The United States, Italy and Spain supplied acute and convalescent COVID-19 samples.

Only in-frame clones appear in the TCRdb table, and some are missing; sequencing was by immunoSEQ multiplex PCR. The sample yields roughly 290,000 clones, 70% to 90% seen once. Participants were aged about 18 to 95 years, lived in 20 to 30 US areas, and enrolled virtually. Germline V gene data show CDR1 as LGHNA and CDR2 as YNFKEQ. The length of the CDR3 is 16 residues. Trimming removed 2 bases from V and 3 bases from J; junction bases left unmatched: 8. The specimen sequenced was PBMCs or T cells enriched from blood (not recorded which). The origin of this receptor is a man aged 25 to 45 who had recovered from COVID-19. This chain uses TRBV4-2 with TRBJ1-2; TRBD1 agrees at 8 bases. The CDR3 loop reads CASSQKGQAGHYGYTF. The DNA for the CDR3 is TGTGCCAGCAGCCAAAAGGGACAGGCAGGGCACTATGGCTACACCTTC.